The next 23 T cell receptor beta chains were all read from a single sample in a study of CD8 T cells in Susac syndrome. The RNA, roughly 0.5 to 1 ug, was put through reverse transcription using random hexamers. TCRdb analysed the immunoSEQ multiplex PCR reads with MiXCR anew, one entry per CDR3 protein. The sample has about 300,000 distinct CDR3 sequences; around nine tenths are singletons. Sequencing used CD8+ T cells from PBMCs. Every receptor here comes from a human donor with multiple sclerosis.

This clonotype was recorded only once. The chain recombines TRBV6-2 or TRBV6-3 with TRBJ2-3; TRBD1 or TRBD2 may be the D gene (6 bases each). V shed 3 bases and J shed 6 bases, with 16 bases lying between them. The germline gives CDR1 MNHEY, CDR2 SVGEGT. The CDR3 consists of 15 residues. The CDR3 coding sequence is TGTGCCAGCAGTTATCCAGGCTACGGGGGCGATACGCAGTATTTT. The encoded protein is CASSYPGYGGDTQYF.

The chain employs TRBV7-9 and TRBJ2-3, with TRBD2 matching 9 bases. CDR1 is SEHNR, CDR2 FQNEAQ, per germline (reference sequence). With V trimmed by 4 bases and J by 6 bases, 17 bases remained unmatched. The CDR3 totals 18 residues. The CDR3 sequence: CASSSARKREASMDTQYF. The CDR3 nucleotides are TGTGCCAGCAGCTCGGCCCGAAAGCGGGAGGCCTCCATGGATACGCAGTATTTT. The entire variable domain, with the rest obtained from reference TRBV7-9 and TRBJ2-3, is as follows: DTGVSQNPRHKITKRGQNVTFRCDPISEHNRLYWYRQTLGQGPEFLTYFQNEAQLEKSRLLSDRFSAERPKGSFSTLEIQRTEQGDSAMYLCASSSARKREASMDTQYFGPGTRLTVL.

The gene calls are TRBV7-9 and TRBJ2-3; weak D call: TRBD1 (5 bases). This CDR3 has 14 amino acids. V lost 4 bases and J 10 bases, leaving 18 bases between the germline ends. CDR1 and CDR2 from the germline V gene are SEHNR and FQNEAQ (reference sequence). The CDR3 spells CASSSSGGASPQYF. In DNA, the CDR3 is TGTGCCAGCAGCTCTAGTGGTGGGGCCTCCCCGCAGTATTTT.

The chain combines TRBV11-1 with TRBJ2-7; TRBD2 aligns across 12 bases. CDR1 is SGHAT, CDR2 FQDESV, per germline (reference sequence). The V and J ends lost 4 bases and 2 bases, in that order; junction bases with no gene match: 24. This CDR3 is built from 22 residues. CDR3 in amino acids: CASSSTPEWTSGELLRTYEQYF. CDR3 nucleotides: TGTGCCAGCAGCTCTACCCCCGAGTGGACTAGCGGGGAACTCCTTAGGACCTACGAGCAGTACTTC. The full variable domain, in which reference TRBV11-1 and TRBJ2-7 provide the parts outside the CDR3, is EAEVAQSPRYKITEKSQAVAFWCDPISGHATLYWYRQILGQGPELLVQFQDESVVDDSQLPKDRFSAERLKGVDSTLKIQPAELGDSAMYLCASSSTPEWTSGELLRTYEQYFGPGTRLTVT.

The J gene is TRBJ2-5, the V gene TRBV4-2, with D possibly matching TRBD1 (6 bases). CDR3 length: 15 amino acids. CDR1 LGHNA and CDR2 YNFKEQ come from the germline V gene. Trimming took off 4 bases at V and 3 bases at J, with 15 bases between the two ends. DNA of the CDR3: TGTGCCAGCAGCCCAGTAACAGGGTTCAAAGAGACCCAGTACTTC. Its protein product is CASSPVTGFKETQYF.

CDR3 amino acids: CAGPPGFASGANVLTF. For the CDR3, the DNA is TGTGCCGGCCCTCCAGGGTTCGCCTCTGGGGCCAACGTCCTGACTTTC. The chain recombines TRBV5-8 with TRBJ2-6; perhaps TRBD1 as D (5 bases). The CDR3 spans 16 residues. Per the germline V gene, CDR1 is SGHTS and CDR2 is YDEGEE. Trimming removed 10 bases from V and 0 bases from J, with 17 bases in between.

The chain uses TRBV28 and TRBJ2-7, with no clear D. Germline values: CDR1 MDHEN, CDR2 SYDVKM. Deletions cut 1 base from V and 5 bases from J, with 15 bases between. This CDR3 has 15 residues. CDR3 DNA sequence: TGTGCCAGCAGTTTATTCGCGGACCCCCTTGACGAGCAGTACTTC. It codes for CASSLFADPLDEQYF.

The chain has TRBV7-3 and TRBJ2-1; a weak D match, TRBD2 (6 bases). The CDR3 loop spans 17 amino acids. Trimming stripped 5 bases from V and 1 base from J, with 18 bases between. Germline V gene data show CDR1 as SGHTA and CDR2 as FQGTGA. In DNA, the CDR3 is TGTGCCAGCAGCCCTCTTAGCGGCCCAGGGTCCTACAATGAGCAGTTCTTC. This gives the protein CASSPLSGPGSYNEQFF.

This chain's CDR3 is CASSPRDYEYNEQFF. Here the CDR3 DNA reads TGTGCCAGCAGTCCCCGGGACTACGAATACAATGAGCAGTTCTTC. This chain uses TRBV27 with TRBJ2-1; 7 nucleotides agree with TRBD2. CDR1 is MNHEY, CDR2 SMNVEV, per germline (reference sequence). The CDR3 consists of 15 residues. V trimming: 5 bases; J trimming: 4 bases; junction bases outside the gene matches: 8.

In this sample, this clonotype turned up once. An end of the junction differs from the germline gene, which may be a read error. This chain uses TRBV27 with TRBJ1-2, with D unresolved. This CDR3 comprises 13 residues. CDR1 and CDR2 from the germline V gene are MNHEY and SMNVEV (reference sequence). This CDR3 is CASSISANYGYTF. CDR3 coding DNA: TGTGCCAGCAGTATATCGGCTAACTATGGCTACACCTTC.

Here the CDR3 DNA reads TGCAGCGTTGAGGAGGGCACCGGGGAGCTGTTTTTT. Protein product: CSVEEGTGELFF. This sequence joins TRBV29-1 and TRBJ2-2; perhaps TRBD2 as D (6 bases). Germline V CDR1 and CDR2: SQVTM, ANQGSEA. Trimming shortened V by 3 bases and J by 4 bases, and 6 bases separated the two germline ends. This CDR3 is 12 amino acids long.

The chain joins TRBV24-1 to TRBJ2-1; 7 nucleotides line up with TRBD2. The CDR3 length is 14 residues. Germline lookup yields CDR1 KGHDR and CDR2 SFDVKD. The J segment lost 4 bases and the V segment lost 10 bases, leaving 9 bases of the junction unmatched. The CDR3 loop is CATSEGGEYNEQFF. CDR3 DNA: TGTGCCACTTCCGAGGGAGGGGAGTACAATGAGCAGTTCTTC.

The CDR3: CASSQDRDSLGYNEQFF. Written as DNA, the CDR3 is TGCGCCAGCAGCCAAGATAGGGACTCCTTGGGTTACAATGAGCAGTTCTTC. The V and J genes are TRBV4-3 and TRBJ2-1; the D gene is possibly TRBD2 (6 bases). The CDR3 runs 17 residues. Between the trimmed V and J ends, which lost 0 bases and 4 bases, there was a span of 16 bases. From germline, CDR1 is LGHNA and CDR2 YSLEER.

The V gene is TRBV7-9, the J gene TRBJ1-2, with D possibly being TRBD1 (6 bases). The V end lost 1 base, the J end lost 0 bases, and 21 bases lay between the germline ends. CDR1 and CDR2 (germline): SEHNR, FQNEAQ (reference sequence). The CDR3 loop spans 19 amino acids. The CDR3 bases are TGTGCCAGCAGCTTAGGTCCTAGGAAGAACAGGGCGGCTAACTATGGCTACACCTTC. This sequence encodes CASSLGPRKNRAANYGYTF.

This rearrangement joins TRBV2 to TRBJ2-1; unclear D gene. The germline V gene encodes CDR1 SNHLY and CDR2 FYNNEI. The length of the CDR3 is 16 residues. V was pared by 6 bases and J by 0 bases, with 15 bases between. CDR3 sequence: CASRDLQSNSYNEQFF. The CDR3 DNA reads TGTGCCAGCAGGGATCTACAGAGCAACTCCTACAATGAGCAGTTCTTC.

This rearrangement joins TRBV6-5 to TRBJ2-4; weak D call: TRBD2 (6 bases). The length of the CDR3 is 13 residues. V lost 4 bases and J lost 6, with 10 bases in between. CDR1 and CDR2 (germline): MNHEY, SVGAGI. CDR3: CASSSGEANIQYF. The DNA for the CDR3 is TGTGCCAGCAGTTCCGGGGAGGCAAACATTCAGTACTTC.

This clonotype was found once. The gene calls are TRBV27 and TRBJ1-1, with D unclear. Germline-derived CDR1 and CDR2 are MNHEY and SMNVEV (reference sequence). Trimming removed 6 bases from V and 7 bases from J, with 9 bases in between. The CDR3 is made up of 11 amino acids. Here the CDR3 reads CASRAGIEAFF. CDR3 sequence (DNA): TGTGCCAGCAGGGCCGGAATTGAAGCTTTCTTT.

The chain combines TRBV29-1 with TRBJ1-1; D gene unclear. Trimming shortened V by 6 bases and J by 1 base, and 6 bases separated the two germline ends. CDR3 size: 11 residues. CDR1 SQVTM and CDR2 ANQGSEA come from the germline V gene. The CDR3 sequence: CSVPKNTEAFF. The DNA for the CDR3 is TGCAGCGTACCAAAGAACACTGAAGCTTTCTTT.

This clonotype has more than one count but fewer than ten. V gene TRBV2 combines with J gene TRBJ2-2; 11 bases are shared with TRBD2. V lost 5 bases to trimming and J lost 3 bases; unmatched junction nucleotides: 2. CDR1 SNHLY and CDR2 FYNNEI come from the germline V gene. The CDR3 length is 15 residues. CDR3 nucleotide sequence: TGTGCCAGCAGTCTAGCGGGAGGTTACACCGGGGAGCTGTTTTTT. This gives the protein CASSLAGGYTGELFF.

The gene calls are TRBV7-9 and TRBJ2-2, with D unclear. Per germline, CDR1 SEHNR and CDR2 FQNEAQ (reference sequence). Trimming shortened V by 6 bases and J by 6 bases, and 14 bases separated the two germline ends. This CDR3 is 14 amino acids long. DNA for the CDR3: TGTGCCAGCAGAAAATCGCCCGGATCCGGGGAGCTGTTTTTT. The encoded protein is CASRKSPGSGELFF. The full variable domain, in which reference TRBV7-9 and TRBJ2-2 provide the parts outside the CDR3, is DTGVSQNPRHKITKRGQNVTFRCDPISEHNRLYWYRQTLGQGPEFLTYFQNEAQLEKSRLLSDRFSAERPKGSFSTLEIQRTEQGDSAMYLCASRKSPGSGELFFGEGSRLTVL.

The chain is built from TRBV29-1 and TRBJ2-1, with D perhaps TRBD1 (5 bases). Germline V gene lookup returns CDR1 SQVTM and CDR2 ANQGSEA. This CDR3 spans 12 amino acids. CDR3 in DNA: TGCGGCGCCATCTCCCAGGGTAATGAGCAGTTCTTC. It is translated as CGAISQGNEQFF.

The rearrangement joins TRBV28 to TRBJ2-1; D unclear. V shed 7 bases and J shed 1 base, with 14 bases lying between them. Germline CDR1 reads MDHEN; CDR2 reads SYDVKM. This CDR3 is 15 amino acids long. The CDR3 loop reads CASTPWNASYNEQFF. CDR3 nucleotide sequence: TGTGCCAGCACCCCATGGAATGCATCCTACAATGAGCAGTTCTTC.

The chain employs TRBV6-2 or TRBV6-3 and TRBJ2-2, with D hard to call. The V and J ends lost 2 bases and 7 bases respectively, with 11 bases between them. There are 14 residues in the CDR3. Germline assignment: CDR1 MNHEY and CDR2 SVGEGT. CDR3 in amino acids: CASSYELSGGELFF. For the CDR3, the DNA is TGTGCCAGCAGTTACGAGCTGTCCGGCGGGGAGCTGTTTTTT.